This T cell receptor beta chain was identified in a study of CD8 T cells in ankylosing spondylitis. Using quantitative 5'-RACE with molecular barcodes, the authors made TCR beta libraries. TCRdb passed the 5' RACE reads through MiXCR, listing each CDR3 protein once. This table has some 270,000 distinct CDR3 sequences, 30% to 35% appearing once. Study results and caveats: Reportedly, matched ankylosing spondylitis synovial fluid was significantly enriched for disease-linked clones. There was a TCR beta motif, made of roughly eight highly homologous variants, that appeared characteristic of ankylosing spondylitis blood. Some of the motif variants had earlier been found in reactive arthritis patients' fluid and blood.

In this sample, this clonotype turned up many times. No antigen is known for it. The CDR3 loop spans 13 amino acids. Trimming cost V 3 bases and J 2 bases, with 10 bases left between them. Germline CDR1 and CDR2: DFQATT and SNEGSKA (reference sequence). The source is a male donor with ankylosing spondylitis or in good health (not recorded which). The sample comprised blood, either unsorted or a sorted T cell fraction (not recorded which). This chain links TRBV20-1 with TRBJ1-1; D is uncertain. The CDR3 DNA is TGCAGTGCTAGGCTGCCACTAAACACTGAAGCTTTCTTT. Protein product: CSARLPLNTEAFF.